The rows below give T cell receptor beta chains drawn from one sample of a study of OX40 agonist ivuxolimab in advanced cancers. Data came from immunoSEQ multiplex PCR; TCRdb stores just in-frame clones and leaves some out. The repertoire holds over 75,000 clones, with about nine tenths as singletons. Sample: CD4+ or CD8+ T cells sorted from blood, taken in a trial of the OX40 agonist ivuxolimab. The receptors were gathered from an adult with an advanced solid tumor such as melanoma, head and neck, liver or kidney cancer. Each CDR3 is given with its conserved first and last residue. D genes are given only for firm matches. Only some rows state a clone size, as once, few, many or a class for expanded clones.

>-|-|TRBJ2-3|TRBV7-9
TGTGCCAGCAGCAGACTAGTAGCAGATACGCAGTATTTT
CASSRLVADTQYF
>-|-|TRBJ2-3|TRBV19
TGTGCCAGTAGTATACTAGCGCGCACAGATACGCAGTATTTT
CASSILARTDTQYF
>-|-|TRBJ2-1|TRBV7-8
TGTGCCAGCAGCCCCCCGGGAGTCTCCTACAATGAGCAGTTCTTC
CASSPPGVSYNEQFF
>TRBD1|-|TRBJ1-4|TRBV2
TGTGCCAGCAGTCCTAGACAGGGGGCTAATGAAAAACTGTTTTTT
CASSPRQGANEKLFF
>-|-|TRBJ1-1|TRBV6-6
TGTGCCAGCAGTTACTCGAAGTACGGGGAGAACACTGAAGCTTTCTTT
CASSYSKYGENTEAFF
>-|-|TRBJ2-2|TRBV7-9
TGTGCCAGCAAATCGCAAGGCACCGGGGAGCTGTTTTTT
CASKSQGTGELFF
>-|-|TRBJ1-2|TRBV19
TGTGCCAGTAGGAGGAGAGAAAGGGATTTCTATGGCTACACCTTC
CASRRRERDFYGYTF
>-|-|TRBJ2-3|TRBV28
TGTGCCAGCAGTTTTTGGGATACGCAGTATTTT
CASSFWDTQYF
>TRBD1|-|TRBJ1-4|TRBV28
TGTGCCATCGGGACAGGGCGCGCTAATGAAAAACTGTTTTTT
CAIGTGRANEKLFF
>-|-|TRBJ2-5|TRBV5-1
TGCGCCAGCAGCTTGGATCCCCCCTCTGGAACCCAGTACTTC
CASSLDPPSGTQYF
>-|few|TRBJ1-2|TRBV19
TGTGCCAGTAGTAATACCGGGACTGAGTATGGCTACACCTTC
CASSNTGTEYGYTF
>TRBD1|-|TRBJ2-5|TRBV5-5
TGTGCCAGCAGCTTGACAGGGGTCGAGACCCAGTACTTC
CASSLTGVETQYF
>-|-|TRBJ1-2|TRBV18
TGTGCCAGCTCATCGGGCCAGGGAAGCGGCTACACCTTC
CASSSGQGSGYTF
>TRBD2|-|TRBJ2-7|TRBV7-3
TGTGCCAGCAGCTTACAAGCGGGGGGGCCGTACGAGCAGTACTTC
CASSLQAGGPYEQYF